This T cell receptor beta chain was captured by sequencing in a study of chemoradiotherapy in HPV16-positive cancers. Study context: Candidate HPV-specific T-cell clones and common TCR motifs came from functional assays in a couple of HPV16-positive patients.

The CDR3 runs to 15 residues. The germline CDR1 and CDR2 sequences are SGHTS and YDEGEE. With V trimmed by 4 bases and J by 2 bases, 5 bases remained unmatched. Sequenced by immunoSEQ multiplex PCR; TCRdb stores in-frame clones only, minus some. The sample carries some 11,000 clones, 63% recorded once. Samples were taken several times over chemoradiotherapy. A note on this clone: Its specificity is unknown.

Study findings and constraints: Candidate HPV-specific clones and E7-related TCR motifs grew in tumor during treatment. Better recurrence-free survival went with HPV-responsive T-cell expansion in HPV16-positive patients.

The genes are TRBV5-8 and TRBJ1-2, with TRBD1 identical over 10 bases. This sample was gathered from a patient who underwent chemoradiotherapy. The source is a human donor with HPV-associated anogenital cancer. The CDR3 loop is CASSGGTGDNYGYTF. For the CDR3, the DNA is TGTGCCAGCAGCGGGGGGACAGGGGACAACTATGGCTACACCTTC.